This T cell receptor beta chain was observed in a study of monozygotic twins with inflammatory bowel disease. Study-wide results and caveats: Lower TCRbeta diversity (inverse Simpson) was seen in IBD patients than in healthy co-twins.

For this clonotype: Its cognate antigen is unknown.

PCR of TCRalpha and TCRbeta cDNA was nested, with two rounds of around 15 and 9 cycles. TCRdb re-analyzed the 5' RACE reads; it lists each CDR3 protein once, without DNA. The sample holds about 300,000 distinct CDR3 sequences. Germline-derived CDR1 and CDR2 are MNHEY and SVGEGT. The CDR3 has 13 amino acids. Sequencing input: blood. This chain connects TRBV6-2 or TRBV6-3 to TRBJ2-1; TCRdb indicates TRBD1, and absent DNA this call remains unverified. The sequence was obtained from a human donor with ulcerative colitis or Crohn's disease, or a healthy co-twin of an affected twin (not recorded which). CDR3 in amino acids: CASSYQGWNEQFF.